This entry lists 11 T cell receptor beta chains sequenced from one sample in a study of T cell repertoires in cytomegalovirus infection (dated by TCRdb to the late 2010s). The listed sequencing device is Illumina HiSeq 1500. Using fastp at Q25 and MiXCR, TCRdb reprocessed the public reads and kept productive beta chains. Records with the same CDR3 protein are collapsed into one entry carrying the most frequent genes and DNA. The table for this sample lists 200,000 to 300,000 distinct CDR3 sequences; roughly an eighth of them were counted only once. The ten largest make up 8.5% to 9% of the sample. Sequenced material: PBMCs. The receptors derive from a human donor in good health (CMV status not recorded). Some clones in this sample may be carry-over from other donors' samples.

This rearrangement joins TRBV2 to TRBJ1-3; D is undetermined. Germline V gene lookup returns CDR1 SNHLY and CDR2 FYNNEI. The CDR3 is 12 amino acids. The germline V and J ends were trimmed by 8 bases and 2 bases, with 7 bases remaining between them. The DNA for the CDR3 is TGTGCCAGCGGTTATGCTGGAAACACCATATATTTT. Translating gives CASGYAGNTIYF.

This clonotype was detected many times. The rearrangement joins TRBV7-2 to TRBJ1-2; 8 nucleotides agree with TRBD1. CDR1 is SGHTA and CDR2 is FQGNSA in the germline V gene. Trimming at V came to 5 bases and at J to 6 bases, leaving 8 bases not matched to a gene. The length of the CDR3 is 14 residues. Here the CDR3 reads CASSVPGQVHGYTF. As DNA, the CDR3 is TGTGCCAGCAGCGTACCGGGACAGGTACATGGCTACACCTTC.

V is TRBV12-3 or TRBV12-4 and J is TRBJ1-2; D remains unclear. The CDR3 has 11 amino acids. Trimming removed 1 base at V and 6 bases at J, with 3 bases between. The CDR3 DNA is TGTGCCAGCAGTTTAGGGGATGGCTACACCTTC. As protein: CASSLGDGYTF.

For the CDR3, the DNA is TGTGCCAGCAGCTTAGTTGCGACTAGCACAGATACGCAGTATTTT. It yields the protein CASSLVATSTDTQYF. The V gene is TRBV11-2, the J gene TRBJ2-3; D not resolved. V lost 1 base, J lost 0 bases, and 8 bases lay in between. Germline V gene sequence: CDR1 SGHAT, CDR2 FQNNGV. This CDR3 spans 15 amino acids.

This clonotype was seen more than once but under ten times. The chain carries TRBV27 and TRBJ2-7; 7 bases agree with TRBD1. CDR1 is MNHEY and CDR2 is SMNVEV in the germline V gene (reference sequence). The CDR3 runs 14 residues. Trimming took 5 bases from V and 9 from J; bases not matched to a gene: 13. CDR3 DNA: TGTGCCAGCAGTCCAGGACAGGCTTACGATGCGCAGTACTTC. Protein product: CASSPGQAYDAQYF.

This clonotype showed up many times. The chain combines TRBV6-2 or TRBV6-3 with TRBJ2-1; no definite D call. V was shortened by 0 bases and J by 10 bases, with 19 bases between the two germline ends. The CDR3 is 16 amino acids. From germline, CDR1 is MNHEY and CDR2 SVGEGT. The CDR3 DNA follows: TGTGCCAGCAGTTACTCGACCGAGACTGTAAGTGGAGAGCAGTTCTTC. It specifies CASSYSTETVSGEQFF.

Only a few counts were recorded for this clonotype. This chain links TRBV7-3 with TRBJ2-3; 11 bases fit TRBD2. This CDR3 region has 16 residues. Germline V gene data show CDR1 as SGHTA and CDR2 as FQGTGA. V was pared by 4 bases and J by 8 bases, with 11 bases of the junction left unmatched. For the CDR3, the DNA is TGTGCCAGCAGCTCACCGACTAGCGGGGCCGGAGGTACGCAGTATTTT. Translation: CASSSPTSGAGGTQYF.

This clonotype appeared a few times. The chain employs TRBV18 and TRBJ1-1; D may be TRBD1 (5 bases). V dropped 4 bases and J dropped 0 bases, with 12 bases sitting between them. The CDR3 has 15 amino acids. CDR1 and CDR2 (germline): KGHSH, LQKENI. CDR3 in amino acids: CASSLHPDMNTEAFF. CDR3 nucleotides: TGTGCCAGCTCACTCCACCCGGACATGAACACTGAAGCTTTCTTT.

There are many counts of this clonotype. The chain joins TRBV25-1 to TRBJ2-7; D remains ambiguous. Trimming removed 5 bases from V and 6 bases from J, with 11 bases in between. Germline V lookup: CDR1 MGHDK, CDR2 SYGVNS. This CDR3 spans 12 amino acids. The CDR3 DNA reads TGTGCCAGCAGTTCTTACCTTGGCGAGCAGTACTTC. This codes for CASSSYLGEQYF.

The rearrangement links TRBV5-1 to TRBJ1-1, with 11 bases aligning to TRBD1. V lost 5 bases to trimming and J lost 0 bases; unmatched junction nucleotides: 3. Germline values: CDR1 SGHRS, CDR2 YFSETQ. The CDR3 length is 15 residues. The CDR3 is CASRGQGDLNTEAFF. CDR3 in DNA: TGCGCCAGCAGGGGACAGGGGGACTTGAACACTGAAGCTTTCTTT. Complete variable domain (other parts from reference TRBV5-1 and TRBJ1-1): KAGVTQTPRYLIKTRGQQVTLSCSPISGHRSVSWYQQTPGQGLQFLFEYFSETQRNKGNFPGRFSGRQFSNSRSEMNVSTLELGDSALYLCASRGQGDLNTEAFFGQGTRLTVV.

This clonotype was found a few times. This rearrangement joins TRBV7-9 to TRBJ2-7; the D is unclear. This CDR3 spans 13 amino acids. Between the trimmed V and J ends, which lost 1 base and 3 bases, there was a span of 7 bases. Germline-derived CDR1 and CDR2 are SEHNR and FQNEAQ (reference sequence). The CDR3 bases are TGTGCCAGCAGCTTAGGCACCTACTACGAGCAGTACTTC. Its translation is CASSLGTYYEQYF.